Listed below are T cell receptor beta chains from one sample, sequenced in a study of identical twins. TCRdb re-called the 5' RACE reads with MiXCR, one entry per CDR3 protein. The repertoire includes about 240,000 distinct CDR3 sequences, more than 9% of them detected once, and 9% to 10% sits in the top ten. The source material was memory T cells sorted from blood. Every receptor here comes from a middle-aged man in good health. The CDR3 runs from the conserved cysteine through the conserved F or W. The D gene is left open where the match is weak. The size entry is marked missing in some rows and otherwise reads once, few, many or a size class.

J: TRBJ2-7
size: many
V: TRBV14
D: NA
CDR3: CASSQVANYEQYF
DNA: TGTGCCAGCAGCCAAGTGGCGAACTACGAGCAGTACTTC

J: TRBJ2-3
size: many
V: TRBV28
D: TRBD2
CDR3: CASSLIKAGGADTQYF
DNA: TGTGCCAGCAGTTTAATCAAAGCGGGAGGCGCAGATACGCAGTATTTT

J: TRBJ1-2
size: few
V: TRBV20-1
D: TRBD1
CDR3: CSAGDRGHYGYTF
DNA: TGCAGTGCCGGGGACAGGGGGCATTATGGCTACACCTTC

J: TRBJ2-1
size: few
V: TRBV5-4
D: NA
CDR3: CASSLGGMGEQFF
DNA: TGTGCCAGCAGCTTGGGGGGAATGGGTGAGCAGTTCTTC

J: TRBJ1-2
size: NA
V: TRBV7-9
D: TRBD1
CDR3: CASKDRGRSYGYTF
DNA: TGTGCCAGCAAAGACAGGGGGCGCAGCTATGGCTACACCTTC

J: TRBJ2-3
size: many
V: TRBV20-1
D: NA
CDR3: CSAREGGSSTDTQYF
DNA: TGCAGTGCTAGAGAGGGCGGATCTAGCACAGATACGCAGTATTTT

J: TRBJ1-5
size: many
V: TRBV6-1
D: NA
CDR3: CASSEAPPNRAGNQPQHF
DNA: TGTGCCAGCAGTGAAGCCCCCCCGAACAGGGCTGGAAATCAGCCCCAGCATTTT

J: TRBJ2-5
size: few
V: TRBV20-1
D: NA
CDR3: CSARSSRGWQETQYF
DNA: TGCAGTGCTAGATCAAGCAGAGGGTGGCAAGAGACCCAGTACTTC

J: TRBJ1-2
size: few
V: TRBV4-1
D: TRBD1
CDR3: CASSQSGQVNYGYTF
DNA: TGCGCCAGCAGCCAATCGGGACAGGTTAACTATGGCTACACCTTC

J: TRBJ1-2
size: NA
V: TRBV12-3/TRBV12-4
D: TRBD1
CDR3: CASSRGQGIIYGYTF
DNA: TGTGCCAGCAGTAGGGGACAGGGTATAATCTATGGCTACACCTTC

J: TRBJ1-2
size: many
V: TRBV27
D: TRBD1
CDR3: CASSLSPRGRNGYTF
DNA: TGTGCCAGCAGTTTATCTCCGAGGGGGCGGAATGGCTACACCTTC

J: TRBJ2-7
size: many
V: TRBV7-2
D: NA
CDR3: CASSWRQGRDEQYF
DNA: TGTGCCAGCAGCTGGCGGCAGGGTAGGGACGAGCAGTACTTC

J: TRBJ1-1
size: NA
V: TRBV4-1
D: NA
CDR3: CASSTGGGTTEAFF
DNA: TGCGCCAGCTCGACGGGCGGGGGGACCACTGAAGCTTTCTTT